The 8 T cell receptor beta chains reported below all come from one sample, sequenced in a study of cytomegalovirus exposure and HLA in healthy donors. PCR amplification relied on 60 Vbeta primers (plus 13 Jbeta primers). The repertoire was sequenced with immunoSEQ multiplex PCR; TCRdb's copy has only in-frame clones and lacks some. The sample includes approximately 150,000 clones, 80% seen only once; the top ten take around 15%. Input material: PBMCs. Receptor source: a woman between 40 and 50 years old in good health and CMV-seronegative.

V is TRBV19 and J is TRBJ1-2, with a possible D match to TRBD1 (6 bases). The CDR3 has 16 residues. CDR1 LNHDA and CDR2 SQIVND come from the germline V gene (reference sequence). V dropped 5 bases and J dropped 3 bases, with 19 bases sitting between them. The CDR3 loop reads CASSATRQVWDYGYTF. The CDR3 region has the DNA TGTGCCAGTAGTGCTACCCGACAGGTCTGGGACTATGGCTACACCTTC.

The chain links TRBV7-8 to TRBJ2-7; 12 bases are shared with TRBD2. Germline lookup yields CDR1 SGHVS and CDR2 FQNEAQ. The CDR3 totals 14 residues. V trimming: 5 bases; J trimming: 6 bases; junction bases outside the gene matches: 5. The CDR3 protein is CASSPGTSGLEQYF. DNA for the CDR3: TGTGCCAGCAGCCCCGGGACTAGCGGGCTCGAGCAGTACTTC.

The chain has TRBV19 and TRBJ1-2, with D hard to call. CDR1 LNHDA and CDR2 SQIVND come from the germline V gene (reference sequence). Trimming pared 6 bases from V and 7 bases from J, leaving 9 bases between. This CDR3 region has 11 residues. CDR3 in DNA: TGTGCCAGTAGCCTCCTAGGTGGCTACACCTTC. Protein sequence: CASSLLGGYTF.

For the CDR3, the DNA is TGTGCCAGCAATCTAAATAGGAGGGGGACAGGGAATGGCTACACCTTC. Encoded protein: CASNLNRRGTGNGYTF. The gene calls are TRBV28 and TRBJ1-2; 9 bases are a match to TRBD1. The V gene end was trimmed by 7 bases and the J gene end by 6 bases; junction bases not matched to a gene: 15. Germline lookup yields CDR1 MDHEN and CDR2 SYDVKM. The CDR3 runs 16 residues.

This chain connects TRBV19 to TRBJ2-7, with 10 bases lining up with TRBD2. Per the germline V gene, CDR1 is LNHDA and CDR2 is SQIVND (reference sequence). The V gene end was trimmed by 2 bases and the J gene end by 0 bases; junction bases not matched to a gene: 1. The CDR3 is 15 amino acids. CDR3 region: CASSISGRDSYEQYF. CDR3 DNA: TGTGCCAGTAGTATAAGCGGGAGGGACTCCTACGAGCAGTACTTC. Variable domain in full (rest from reference TRBV19 and TRBJ2-7): DGGITQSPKYLFRKEGQNVTLSCEQNLNHDAMYWYRQDPGQGLRLIYYSQIVNDFQKGDIAEGYSVSREKKESFPLTVTSAQKNPTAFYLCASSISGRDSYEQYFGPGTRLTVT.

The chain uses TRBV18 and TRBJ2-7; 7 bases map to TRBD1. CDR3 size: 14 residues. CDR1 is KGHSH, CDR2 LQKENI, per germline. V shed 4 bases, J shed 3 bases, and the junction held 6 bases outside the gene matches. The DNA of the CDR3 is TGTGCCAGCTCACAAGAGGGGACAGACTACGAGCAGTACTTC. It yields the protein CASSQEGTDYEQYF.

The chain joins TRBV7-9 to TRBJ2-1; 7 nucleotides line up with TRBD1. Germline CDR1 is SEHNR and CDR2 is FQNEAQ (reference sequence). Unmatched junction bases numbered 2, after V lost 1 base and J lost 2 bases. The CDR3 has 15 residues. CDR3 in DNA: TGTGCCAGCAGCTTAGGGGACAGCCCCTACAATGAGCAGTTCTTC. It encodes CASSLGDSPYNEQFF.

The chain links TRBV18 to TRBJ1-2; unclear D gene. The ends were cut back, 2 bases at V and 3 bases at J, with 10 bases in the middle. This CDR3 is built from 14 residues. Germline lookup yields CDR1 KGHSH and CDR2 LQKENI. The CDR3 sequence is CASSPGFGDYGYTF. As DNA, the CDR3 is TGTGCCAGCTCACCAGGGTTCGGGGACTATGGCTACACCTTC. Variable domain in full (rest from reference TRBV18 and TRBJ1-2): NAGVMQNPRHLVRRRGQEARLRCSPMKGHSHVYWYRQLPEEGLKFMVYLQKENIIDESGMPKERFSAEFPKEGPSILRIQQVVRGDSAAYFCASSPGFGDYGYTFGSGTRLTVV.